This TCR beta chain was documented in a study of Graves' ophthalmopathy and Graves' hyperthyroidism. The CDR3 consists of 15 residues. The germline gives CDR1 LNHDA, CDR2 SQIVND (reference sequence). Trimming pared 3 bases from V and 3 bases from J, leaving 14 bases between. Study-wide findings and caveats: Sensitivity of 65% to 71% and specificity of 72% to 80% were achieved by the model that predicted ophthalmopathy progression. Among expanded thyroid clonotypes above 0.001 frequency, most also occurred in blood.

CDR3 regions of TCR beta were amplified from RNA transcripts. RT-PCR was first run with HTBI primers, then multiplex PCR in a second round. MiXCR was run by TCRdb on the multiplex PCR reads, yielding one entry per CDR3 protein. The sample contains around 670,000 distinct CDR3 sequences, 40% of which appear only once. This clonotype was seen at least ten times. Antigen: not known. No donor had other autoimmune disease, uncontrolled infection, pregnancy or lactation. The sequence was obtained from an adult man with Graves' ophthalmopathy. Material for sequencing was peripheral blood. This chain links TRBV19 with TRBJ1-2, with a possible D match to TRBD1 (5 bases). CDR3: CASSIDAGPDYGYTF. The CDR3 nucleotides are TGTGCCAGTAGTATCGACGCAGGGCCGGACTATGGCTACACCTTC.